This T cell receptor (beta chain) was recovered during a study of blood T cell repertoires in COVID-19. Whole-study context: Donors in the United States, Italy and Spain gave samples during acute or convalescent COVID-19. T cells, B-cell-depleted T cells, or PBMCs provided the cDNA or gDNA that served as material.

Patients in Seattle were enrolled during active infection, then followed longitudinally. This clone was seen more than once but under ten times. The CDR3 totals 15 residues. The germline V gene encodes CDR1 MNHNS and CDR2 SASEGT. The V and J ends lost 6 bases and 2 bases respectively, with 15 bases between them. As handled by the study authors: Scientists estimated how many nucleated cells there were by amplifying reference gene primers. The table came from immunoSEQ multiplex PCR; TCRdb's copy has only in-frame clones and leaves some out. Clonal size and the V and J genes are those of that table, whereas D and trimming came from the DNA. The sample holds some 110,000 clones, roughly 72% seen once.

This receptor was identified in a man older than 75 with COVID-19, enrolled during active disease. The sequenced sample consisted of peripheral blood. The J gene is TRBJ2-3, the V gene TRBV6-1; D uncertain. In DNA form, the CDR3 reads TGTGCCAGCAGCATACGGTCGGGTTACACAGATACGCAGTATTTT. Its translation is CASSIRSGYTDTQYF.